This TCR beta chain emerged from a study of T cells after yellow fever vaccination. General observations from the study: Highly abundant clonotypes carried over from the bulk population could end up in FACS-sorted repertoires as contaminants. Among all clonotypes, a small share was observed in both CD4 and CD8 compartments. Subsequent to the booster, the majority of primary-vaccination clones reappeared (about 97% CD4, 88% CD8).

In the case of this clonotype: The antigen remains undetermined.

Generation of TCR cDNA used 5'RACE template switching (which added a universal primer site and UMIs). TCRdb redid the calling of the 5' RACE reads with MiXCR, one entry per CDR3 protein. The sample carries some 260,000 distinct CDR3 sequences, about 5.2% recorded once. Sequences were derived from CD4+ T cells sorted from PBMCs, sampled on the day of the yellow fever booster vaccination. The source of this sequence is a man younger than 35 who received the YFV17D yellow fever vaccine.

CDR3 in amino acids: CSARPSGGASTDTQYF. In DNA form, the CDR3 reads TGCAGTGCTAGGCCTAGCGGGGGGGCTAGCACAGATACGCAGTATTTT. The chain links TRBV20-1 to TRBJ2-3; 12 bases are a match to TRBD2. CDR1 is DFQATT and CDR2 is SNEGSKA in the germline V gene (reference sequence). CDR3 length equals 16 residues. V lost 3 bases and J lost 0; bases outside the gene matches: 4.